What follows are 32 T cell receptor beta chains derived from one specimen sequenced in a study of shared clonotypes between healthy human individuals. Data came from immunoSEQ multiplex PCR; TCRdb stores just in-frame clones and leaves some out. The sample comprises 2 million to 2.5 million clones, roughly 95% of which are singletons, and approximately 0.13% rests with the top ten. The material sequenced was naive CD4+ T cells sorted from blood. Subset indicated: CD45RA+ positively selected. Receptor source: a man aged 18 to 29 in good health.

This clone was seen a few times. V gene TRBV4-2 combines with J gene TRBJ1-1, with D uncertain. The ends were cut back, 1 base at V and 4 bases at J, with 10 bases in the middle. Germline CDR1 LGHNA, CDR2 YNFKEQ. This CDR3 is 14 amino acids long. CDR3 region: CASSQVGAGTEAFF. The CDR3 coding sequence is TGTGCCAGCAGCCAAGTTGGCGCCGGCACTGAAGCTTTCTTT.

This rearrangement joins TRBV7-2 to TRBJ2-2; possibly TRBD1 for D (6 bases). Germline CDR1 SGHTA, CDR2 FQGNSA. The V gene lost 8 bases and the J gene lost 4 bases, with 17 bases spanning the gap. The CDR3 contains 15 residues. The CDR3 region has the DNA TGTGCCAGCGGTGAGAACAGGGTGAGCACCGGGGAGCTGTTTTTT. This codes for CASGENRVSTGELFF.

In the case of this clone: The same CDR3 can be traced to other DNA sequences in this sample. The rearrangement uses TRBV18 and TRBJ1-1; a weak D match, TRBD1 (5 bases). CDR3 size: 14 residues. Germline values: CDR1 KGHSH, CDR2 LQKENI. V lost 3 bases and J lost 1, with 9 bases in between. CDR3 sequence (DNA): TGTGCCAGCTCACCCCAGGGAACGAACACTGAAGCTTTCTTT. Its protein product is CASSPQGTNTEAFF. The full variable domain, in which reference TRBV18 and TRBJ1-1 provide the parts outside the CDR3, is NAGVMQNPRHLVRRRGQEARLRCSPMKGHSHVYWYRQLPEEGLKFMVYLQKENIIDESGMPKERFSAEFPKEGPSILRIQQVVRGDSAAYFCASSPQGTNTEAFFGQGTRLTVV.

J is TRBJ2-7 and V is TRBV6-6; D might be TRBD1 (5 bases). The CDR3 spans 11 residues. The germline gives CDR1 MNHNY, CDR2 SVGAGI (reference sequence). Trimming left V 8 bases short and J 3 bases short, with 8 bases between. CDR3 in amino acids: CASATGYEQYF. CDR3 DNA: TGTGCCAGCGCTACAGGCTACGAGCAGTACTTC.

The genes are TRBV27 and TRBJ2-1, with D hard to call. CDR3 size: 14 residues. The V and J ends lost 6 bases and 5 bases respectively, with 14 bases between them. From germline, CDR1 is MNHEY and CDR2 SMNVEV (reference sequence). DNA for the CDR3: TGTGCCAGCAGGTCCTGGGTCCTAGACAATGAGCAGTTCTTC. As protein: CASRSWVLDNEQFF.

The genes are TRBV5-6 and TRBJ2-2; 7 bases map to TRBD1. The germline CDR1 and CDR2 sequences are SGHDT and YYEEEE. The CDR3 spans 17 residues. V shed 0 bases, J shed 0 bases, and the junction held 5 bases outside the gene matches. As DNA, the CDR3 is TGTGCCAGCAGCTTGGATAGGGACAGCGCGAACACCGGGGAGCTGTTTTTT. Translated: CASSLDRDSANTGELFF.

The chain is built from TRBV6-1 and TRBJ2-3; TRBD1 aligns across 8 bases. Germline values: CDR1 MNHNS, CDR2 SASEGT. V lost 7 bases and J lost 2; bases outside the gene matches: 8. The CDR3 consists of 15 residues. CDR3 sequence: CASIGDRGYTDTQYF. The CDR3 DNA reads TGTGCCAGCATTGGAGACAGGGGATACACAGATACGCAGTATTTT.

As regards this clone: Within the sample, other DNA sequences also encode this same CDR3. The chain combines TRBV28 with TRBJ2-3; TRBD1 matches at 8 bases. Germline CDR1 reads MDHEN; CDR2 reads SYDVKM. J lost 3 bases, V lost 5 bases, and 7 bases had no gene match. The CDR3 totals 15 residues. For the CDR3, the DNA is TGTGCCAGCAGTCGGACAGGGTCTAGTACAGATACGCAGTATTTT. Translated, it gives CASSRTGSSTDTQYF.

This sequence joins TRBV15 and TRBJ2-2; D remains ambiguous. Germline CDR1 reads LNHNV; CDR2 reads YYDKDF (reference sequence). The CDR3 contains 16 residues. V lost 1 base, J lost 8 bases, and 17 bases lay in between. CDR3: CATSRGDRRFGGELFF. The CDR3 nucleotides are TGTGCCACCAGCAGAGGCGACCGTAGATTTGGAGGGGAGCTGTTTTTT.

The chain is built from TRBV7-9 and TRBJ2-6, with a tentative D call TRBD1 (6 bases). Trimming took 5 bases from V and 4 from J, leaving 15 bases between them. The CDR3 extends over 16 amino acids. Germline CDR1 reads SEHNR; CDR2 reads FQNEAQ (reference sequence). CDR3: CASSKPTGSGANVLTF. The CDR3 DNA reads TGTGCCAGCAGCAAACCTACAGGGTCCGGGGCCAACGTCCTGACTTTC.

This rearrangement joins TRBV18 to TRBJ1-2; D gene uncertain. Germline V lookup: CDR1 KGHSH, CDR2 LQKENI. The CDR3 has 14 amino acids. Trimming took 2 bases from V and 4 from J, leaving 11 bases between them. CDR3 amino acids: CASSPVGTGYGYTF. The CDR3 DNA reads TGTGCCAGCTCACCAGTAGGCACGGGCTATGGCTACACCTTC. The full variable domain, its missing parts supplied by reference TRBV18 and TRBJ1-2, is NAGVMQNPRHLVRRRGQEARLRCSPMKGHSHVYWYRQLPEEGLKFMVYLQKENIIDESGMPKERFSAEFPKEGPSILRIQQVVRGDSAAYFCASSPVGTGYGYTFGSGTRLTVV.

Note on this clone: Other DNA sequences from this sample encode an identical CDR3 as well. V and J are TRBV2 and TRBJ2-5, with no clear D. Per germline, CDR1 SNHLY and CDR2 FYNNEI. Between the trimmed V and J ends, which lost 5 bases and 5 bases, there was a span of 6 bases. The CDR3 loop spans 11 amino acids. The DNA for the CDR3 is TGTGCCAGCAGTCGAGCTGAGACCCAGTACTTC. It codes for CASSRAETQYF. The variable domain in full, completed from reference TRBV2 and TRBJ2-5, reads EPEVTQTPSHQVTQMGQEVILRCVPISNHLYFYWYRQILGQKVEFLVSFYNNEISEKSEIFDDQFSVERPDGSNFTLKIRSTKLEDSAMYFCASSRAETQYFGPGTRLLVL.

The rearrangement links TRBV10-2 to TRBJ2-5; 15 bases map to TRBD2. Germline assignment: CDR1 WSHSY and CDR2 SAAADI. This CDR3 has 17 amino acids. J lost 4 bases, V lost 6 bases, and 9 bases had no gene match. The CDR3 sequence: CASSLLGLAGGRETQYF. The CDR3 DNA is TGCGCCAGCAGCCTACTCGGACTAGCGGGAGGGAGAGAGACCCAGTACTTC.

J is TRBJ2-1 and V is TRBV27, with D tentatively TRBD2 (7 bases). This CDR3 has 15 amino acids. Germline V gene data show CDR1 as MNHEY and CDR2 as SMNVEV (reference sequence). The V and J ends lost 6 bases and 0 bases respectively, with 12 bases between them. The CDR3 reads CASRVRGASYNEQFF. CDR3 sequence (DNA): TGTGCCAGCAGGGTTCGGGGGGCCTCCTACAATGAGCAGTTCTTC.

The J gene is TRBJ1-2, the V gene TRBV6-1; D is uncertain. Between the trimmed V and J ends, which lost 0 bases and 4 bases, there was a span of 15 bases. Germline values: CDR1 MNHNS, CDR2 SASEGT. The CDR3 length is 16 residues. CDR3 amino acids: CASSEAPLVTAYGYTF. The CDR3 DNA follows: TGTGCCAGCAGTGAAGCGCCTTTAGTAACAGCCTATGGCTACACCTTC.

The genes are TRBV5-4 and TRBJ2-2; TRBD2 aligns across 10 bases. This CDR3 region has 16 residues. Germline CDR1 and CDR2: SGHNT and YYREEE (reference sequence). J gave up 4 bases and V 3 bases, and 6 bases lay outside the gene matches. The CDR3 here is CASSSGAGGPTGELFF. Here the CDR3 DNA reads TGTGCCAGCAGCTCCGGAGCGGGGGGGCCCACCGGGGAGCTGTTTTTT.

V and J are TRBV25-1 and TRBJ1-2, with a weak D call TRBD1 (6 bases). Germline V gene data show CDR1 as MGHDK and CDR2 as SYGVNS. The CDR3 spans 14 residues. V was clipped by 4 bases and J by 6 bases, with 15 bases between them. As DNA, the CDR3 is TGTGCCAGCAGTGGGATTCAGGGGCGCGATGGCTACACCTTC. Protein sequence: CASSGIQGRDGYTF.

The rearrangement joins TRBV5-4 to TRBJ1-5; D is possibly TRBD1 (5 bases). V was clipped by 0 bases and J by 2 bases, with 12 bases between them. This CDR3 has 16 amino acids. The germline gives CDR1 SGHNT, CDR2 YYREEE (reference sequence). The CDR3 DNA is TGTGCCAGCAGCTTGGAACCTGGCAGGGGCAATCAGCCCCAGCATTTT. Encoded protein: CASSLEPGRGNQPQHF.

The chain couples TRBV29-1 to TRBJ2-7; no reliable D call. Germline CDR1 SQVTM, CDR2 ANQGSEA. Trimming left V 5 bases short and J 0 bases short, with 11 bases between. The CDR3 is 13 residues long. The CDR3 spells CSVQRLTSYEQYF. As DNA, the CDR3 is TGCAGCGTTCAACGGCTAACCTCCTACGAGCAGTACTTC.

V gene TRBV6-6 combines with J gene TRBJ2-5; tentatively, D is TRBD2 (5 bases). The CDR3 is 15 residues long. Trimming cost V 0 bases and J 6 bases, with 14 bases left between them. The germline V gene has CDR1 MNHNY and CDR2 SVGAGI (reference sequence). CDR3 residues: CASSYSALGNKTQYF. The CDR3, as DNA: TGTGCCAGCAGTTACTCAGCACTAGGAAATAAGACCCAGTACTTC.

This chain uses TRBV28 with TRBJ1-3; no clear D. The CDR3 consists of 14 residues. The germline V gene has CDR1 MDHEN and CDR2 SYDVKM. V was trimmed by 4 bases and J by 4 bases, leaving 11 bases between them. This CDR3 is CASSSTPGGNTIYF. In DNA, the CDR3 is TGTGCCAGCAGTTCCACGCCGGGGGGAAACACCATATATTTT.

The chain recombines TRBV25-1 with TRBJ2-1; D is unclear. Trimming left V 3 bases short and J 2 bases short, with 8 bases between. Looked up from germline, CDR1 is MGHDK and CDR2 is SYGVNS. The CDR3 runs 14 residues. CDR3 region: CASSDGSTYNEQFF. As DNA, the CDR3 is TGTGCCAGCAGTGATGGGTCTACCTACAATGAGCAGTTCTTC.

This chain joins TRBV6-5 and TRBJ2-2; tentatively, D is TRBD1 (6 bases). The CDR3 is 15 residues long. Germline V gene lookup returns CDR1 MNHEY and CDR2 SVGAGI. The V gene lost 6 bases and the J gene lost 4 bases, with 15 bases spanning the gap. Here the CDR3 DNA reads TGTGCCAGCAGGACAAGCCAGGGGTCCACCGGGGAGCTGTTTTTT. Its protein is CASRTSQGSTGELFF.

V gene TRBV10-3 combines with J gene TRBJ2-7; 7 nucleotides match TRBD1. CDR3 length equals 15 residues. V lost 10 bases and J lost 2; bases outside the gene matches: 14. CDR1 is ENHRY and CDR2 is SYGVKD in the germline V gene. CDR3 DNA sequence: TGTGCCACCAACGATGACAGGGCGAGTACCTACGAGCAGTACTTC. Translating gives CATNDDRASTYEQYF.

CDR3 in amino acids: CASSSTGLAGGETQYF. DNA for the CDR3: TGTGCCAGCAGCAGCACGGGACTAGCGGGAGGGGAGACCCAGTACTTC. The chain is built from TRBV2 and TRBJ2-5, with TRBD2 matching over 16 bases. CDR1 and CDR2 (germline): SNHLY, FYNNEI. The V segment lost 6 bases and the J segment 5 bases; nucleotides outside the gene matches: 6. The CDR3 is made up of 16 amino acids.

In its sample, this clone was seen once. V usage is TRBV4-1 and J usage is TRBJ2-5; perhaps TRBD1 as D (6 bases). CDR3 length: 15 residues. V was cut by 2 bases and J by 5 bases, with 15 bases left in between. CDR1 is MGHRA and CDR2 is YSYEKL in the germline V gene. The CDR3 reads CASSQSPARGETQYF. CDR3 bases: TGCGCCAGCAGCCAATCCCCCGCGAGGGGGGAGACCCAGTACTTC.

This chain joins TRBV5-1 and TRBJ1-6; unclear D gene. The CDR3 is made up of 16 amino acids. Germline CDR1 SGHRS, CDR2 YFSETQ. Trimming cost V 4 bases and J 7 bases, with 18 bases left between them. The CDR3 nucleotides read TGCGCCAGCAGCCGAAATGGAAAACCCAGCAATTCACCCCTCCACTTT. Protein product: CASSRNGKPSNSPLHF.

The rearrangement joins TRBV28 to TRBJ1-5; D not certain. V was clipped by 5 bases and J by 2 bases, with 13 bases between them. The CDR3 totals 15 residues. Per germline, CDR1 MDHEN and CDR2 SYDVKM. The CDR3, as DNA: TGTGCCAGCAGTCCTTTAGAAAGGGGCAATCAGCCCCAGCATTTT. Translation gives CASSPLERGNQPQHF.

This clone was found a few times. The rearrangement uses TRBV5-4 and TRBJ1-5; D not certain. The length of the CDR3 is 14 residues. CDR1 is SGHNT and CDR2 is YYREEE in the germline V gene (reference sequence). V lost 3 bases to trimming and J lost 2 bases, with 9 bases between them. The CDR3 loop is CASSSDRCNQPQHF. CDR3 nucleotides: TGTGCCAGCAGCTCGGACCGTTGCAATCAGCCCCAGCATTTT.

The rearrangement links TRBV10-3 to TRBJ2-3; D gene uncertain. The germline V gene has CDR1 ENHRY and CDR2 SYGVKD. This CDR3 contains 12 residues. V was shortened by 0 bases and J by 7 bases, with 5 bases between the two germline ends. For the CDR3, the DNA is TGTGCCATCAGTGAGTCCAGAAATACGCAGTATTTT. Translated, it gives CAISESRNTQYF.

This clone was seen more than once but under ten times. Other DNA sequences in the sample encode the same CDR3. The CDR3 sequence is CAWSVQSSGNTIYF. Written as DNA, the CDR3 is TGTGCCTGGAGTGTACAGAGCTCTGGAAACACCATATATTTT. The chain couples TRBV30 to TRBJ1-3; D is uncertain. The CDR3 runs 14 residues. Germline V CDR1 and CDR2: GTSNPN, SVGIG (reference sequence). V was pared by 0 bases and J by 0 bases, with 6 bases between. Complete variable domain (other parts from reference TRBV30 and TRBJ1-3): SQTIHQWPATLVQPVGSPLSLECTVEGTSNPNLYWYRQAAGRGLQLLFYSVGIGQISSEVPQNLSASRPQDRQFILSSKKLLLSDSGFYLCAWSVQSSGNTIYFGEGSWLTVV.

The chain links TRBV11-2 to TRBJ1-5; D ambiguous. Per germline, CDR1 SGHAT and CDR2 FQNNGV. The CDR3 is 13 residues long. The V and J ends lost 3 bases and 6 bases respectively, with 9 bases between them. The CDR3 loop is CASSLLSGQPQHF. Here the CDR3 DNA reads TGTGCCAGCAGCTTGTTGTCTGGTCAGCCCCAGCATTTT. Full variable domain (rest looked up from reference TRBV11-2 and TRBJ1-5): EAGVAQSPRYKIIEKRQSVAFWCNPISGHATLYWYQQILGQGPKLLIQFQNNGVVDDSQLPKDRFSAERLKGVDSTLKIQPAKLEDSAVYLCASSLLSGQPQHFGDGTRLSIL.